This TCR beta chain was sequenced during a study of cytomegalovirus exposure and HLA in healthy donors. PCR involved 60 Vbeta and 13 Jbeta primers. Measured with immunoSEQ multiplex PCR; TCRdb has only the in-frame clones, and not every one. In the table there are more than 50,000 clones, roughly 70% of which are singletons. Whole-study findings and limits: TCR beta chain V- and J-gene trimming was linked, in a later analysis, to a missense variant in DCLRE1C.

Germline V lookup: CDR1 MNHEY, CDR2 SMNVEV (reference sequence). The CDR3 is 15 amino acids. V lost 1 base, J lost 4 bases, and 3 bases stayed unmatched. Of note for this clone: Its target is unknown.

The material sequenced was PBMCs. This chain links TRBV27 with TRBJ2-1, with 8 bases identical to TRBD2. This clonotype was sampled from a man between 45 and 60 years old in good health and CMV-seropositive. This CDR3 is CASSLWPSGYNEQFF. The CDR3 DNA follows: TGTGCCAGCAGTTTATGGCCTAGCGGGTACAATGAGCAGTTCTTC.